What follows are 29 T cell receptor beta chains derived from one specimen sequenced in a study of cytomegalovirus exposure and HLA in healthy donors. Researchers ran the PCR with 60 Vbeta and 13 Jbeta primers. Clones were read by immunoSEQ multiplex PCR, and TCRdb kept only the in-frame ones, dropping some. The sample has roughly 110,000 clones, around 75% seen once. Sequenced material: PBMCs. Every receptor here comes from a man aged 35 to 55 in good health and CMV-seronegative.

This chain connects TRBV7-2 to TRBJ1-3; weak D call: TRBD1 (6 bases). Germline V gene sequence: CDR1 SGHTA, CDR2 FQGNSA. V shed 4 bases and J shed 2 bases, with 12 bases lying between them. This CDR3 contains 15 residues. CDR3 protein: CASSSASGAGNTIYF. CDR3 sequence (DNA): TGTGCCAGCAGCTCCGCTTCAGGGGCTGGAAACACCATATATTTT.

V gene TRBV10-3 combines with J gene TRBJ1-1, with D perhaps TRBD1 (5 bases). There are 16 residues in the CDR3. Germline CDR1 is ENHRY and CDR2 is SYGVKD. Between the trimmed V and J ends, which lost 4 bases and 4 bases, there was a span of 19 bases. In DNA, the CDR3 is TGTGCCATCAGTGGGGGGGACGCCCGGGGTACCACTGAAGCTTTCTTT. Protein: CAISGGDARGTTEAFF.

This clone has only one observation. The chain couples TRBV19 to TRBJ2-7, with 7 bases matching TRBD2. Trimming took 10 bases from V and 9 from J; bases not matched to a gene: 12. This CDR3 has 12 amino acids. Per the germline V gene, CDR1 is LNHDA and CDR2 is SQIVND (reference sequence). This CDR3 is CATTEQGGRQYF. CDR3 coding DNA: TGTGCCACCACGGAGCAGGGAGGGCGGCAGTACTTC.

V usage is TRBV11-2 and J usage is TRBJ2-1; 10 bases fit TRBD2. The germline V gene has CDR1 SGHAT and CDR2 FQNNGV. This CDR3 region has 16 residues. Unmatched junction bases numbered 10, after V lost 5 bases and J lost 6 bases. The CDR3 region is CASSLSTSGAGNEQFF. The DNA of the CDR3 is TGTGCCAGCAGCCTTTCTACTAGCGGGGCAGGCAATGAGCAGTTCTTC.

This chain uses TRBV9 with TRBJ2-7; TRBD2 matches 10 bases. Trimming cost V 4 bases and J 2 bases; bases outside gene matches: 9. Germline V gene data show CDR1 as SGDLS and CDR2 as YYNGEE. This CDR3 region has 16 residues. CDR3 protein: CASSSRSGGDPYEQYF. The CDR3 nucleotides are TGTGCCAGCAGCTCCCGCAGCGGGGGGGATCCCTACGAGCAGTACTTC.

This clone showed up just once. The genes are TRBV7-9 and TRBJ2-2; 8 bases map to TRBD2. With V trimmed by 5 bases and J by 3 bases, 8 bases remained unmatched. Germline V gene data show CDR1 as SEHNR and CDR2 as FQNEAQ (reference sequence). This CDR3 has 16 amino acids. CDR3 sequence: CASSREGRGDTGELFF. CDR3 nucleotides: TGTGCCAGCAGCCGGGAGGGGAGAGGGGACACCGGGGAGCTGTTTTTT. Full variable domain (outside the CDR3, taken from reference TRBV7-9 and TRBJ2-2): DTGVSQNPRHKITKRGQNVTFRCDPISEHNRLYWYRQTLGQGPEFLTYFQNEAQLEKSRLLSDRFSAERPKGSFSTLEIQRTEQGDSAMYLCASSREGRGDTGELFFGEGSRLTVL.

V gene TRBV19 combines with J gene TRBJ2-7; D perhaps matches TRBD1 (6 bases). CDR1 LNHDA and CDR2 SQIVND come from the germline V gene (reference sequence). The V end was cut by 5 bases, the J end by 3 bases, with 17 bases between. The CDR3 extends over 15 amino acids. The CDR3 coding sequence is TGTGCCAGTAGTGAACAGGGAGACGCCAACTACGAGCAGTACTTC. Its protein is CASSEQGDANYEQYF.

This clone was observed a few times. The chain joins TRBV5-8 to TRBJ2-1; 9 bases agree with TRBD2. The CDR3 is made up of 17 amino acids. CDR1 SGHTS and CDR2 YDEGEE come from the germline V gene. V dropped 5 bases and J dropped 8; count of bases not matched to a gene: 17. The CDR3 nucleotides are TGTGCCAGCAGGGATATAGAGAGGCGGGGGGGCCTCGATGAGCAGTTCTTC. Its translation is CASRDIERRGGLDEQFF.

J is TRBJ1-2 and V is TRBV19; 8 bases align to TRBD1. Germline values: CDR1 LNHDA, CDR2 SQIVND (reference sequence). J was trimmed by 8 bases and V by 4 bases; bases with no gene match: 9. The CDR3 is 14 residues long. Written as DNA, the CDR3 is TGTGCCAGTAGTAAGCAGGGGGCGAGTAAGGGCTACACCTTC. It is translated as CASSKQGASKGYTF.

The chain is built from TRBV7-8 and TRBJ1-5, with TRBD1 as a possible D gene (5 bases). V was trimmed by 1 base and J by 5 bases, leaving 12 bases between them. CDR1 and CDR2 (germline): SGHVS, FQNEAQ. The CDR3 covers 15 residues. The CDR3 region has the DNA TGTGCCAGCAGCTTAGAGGGGTTGTCGTATCAGCCCCAGCATTTT. This sequence encodes CASSLEGLSYQPQHF.

This rearrangement joins TRBV7-8 to TRBJ2-5, with D perhaps TRBD1 (6 bases). The germline CDR1 and CDR2 sequences are SGHVS and FQNEAQ. The CDR3 covers 16 residues. Trimming shortened V by 2 bases and J by 5 bases, and 18 bases separated the two germline ends. This CDR3 is CASSLRHQGRGETQYF. The CDR3, as DNA: TGTGCCAGCAGCTTAAGGCATCAGGGGCGTGGGGAGACCCAGTACTTC.

This clone was observed once. J is TRBJ1-2 and V is TRBV10-2; D not certain. Germline assignment: CDR1 WSHSY and CDR2 SAAADI. V shed 2 bases and J shed 8 bases, with 9 bases lying between them. The CDR3 totals 12 residues. The CDR3 DNA reads as TGCGCCAGCAGTGAGGCCGGAGAAGGCTACACCTTC. Its protein product is CASSEAGEGYTF.

The chain links TRBV5-1 to TRBJ2-1; 8 bases are a match to TRBD2. Germline V lookup: CDR1 SGHRS, CDR2 YFSETQ. The CDR3 runs to 15 residues. The J segment lost 8 bases and the V segment lost 0 bases, leaving 7 bases of the junction unmatched. The CDR3 is CASSLEGLDIDEQFF. In nucleotides, the CDR3 is TGCGCCAGCAGCTTGGAGGGACTAGACATCGATGAGCAGTTCTTC. Drawing the rest from reference TRBV5-1 and TRBJ2-1, the complete variable domain is KAGVTQTPRYLIKTRGQQVTLSCSPISGHRSVSWYQQTPGQGLQFLFEYFSETQRNKGNFPGRFSGRQFSNSRSEMNVSTLELGDSALYLCASSLEGLDIDEQFFGPGTRLTVL.

The genes are TRBV7-8 and TRBJ2-7, with TRBD1 matching 9 bases. The V gene end was trimmed by 3 bases and the J gene end by 3 bases; junction bases not matched to a gene: 6. CDR3 length equals 15 residues. Germline V gene lookup returns CDR1 SGHVS and CDR2 FQNEAQ. CDR3 bases: TGTGCCAGCAGCTTGGAACAGGGGGCATTCTACGAGCAGTACTTC. Its translation: CASSLEQGAFYEQYF. Looking up the rest from reference TRBV7-8 and TRBJ2-7 gives the full variable domain: GAGVSQSPRYKVAKRGQDVALRCDPISGHVSLFWYQQALGQGPEFLTYFQNEAQLDKSGLPSDRFFAERPEGSVSTLKIQRTQQEDSAVYLCASSLEQGAFYEQYFGPGTRLTVT.

This chain uses TRBV19 with TRBJ2-7; 10 bases map to TRBD2. The CDR3 sequence is 14 residues long. V lost 4 bases to trimming and J lost 4 bases; unmatched junction nucleotides: 4. Germline V gives CDR1 LNHDA, CDR2 SQIVND (reference sequence). CDR3 in DNA: TGTGCCAGTAGTAAAGGACTAGCGGAGTACGAGCAGTACTTC. This translates into CASSKGLAEYEQYF.

CDR3 sequence (DNA): TGTGCCAGCAGAAGGGGGCCAGCAACTAATGAAAAACTGTTTTTT. Translating gives CASRRGPATNEKLFF. This sequence joins TRBV27 and TRBJ1-4; TRBD1 agrees at 7 bases. Germline CDR1 and CDR2: MNHEY and SMNVEV (reference sequence). The CDR3 sequence is 15 residues long. V shed 6 bases, J shed 0 bases, and the junction held 4 bases outside the gene matches.

In this sample, this clone turned up once. The gene calls are TRBV19 and TRBJ1-1, with D maybe TRBD1 (5 bases). The germline CDR1 and CDR2 sequences are LNHDA and SQIVND (reference sequence). The V gene lost 9 bases and the J gene lost 1 base, with 18 bases spanning the gap. The CDR3 is 15 amino acids. CDR3 DNA: TGTGCCAGCATCGGGCGCAGGGAGGGGAACACTGAAGCTTTCTTT. Translation: CASIGRREGNTEAFF. Looking up the rest from reference TRBV19 and TRBJ1-1 gives the full variable domain: DGGITQSPKYLFRKEGQNVTLSCEQNLNHDAMYWYRQDPGQGLRLIYYSQIVNDFQKGDIAEGYSVSREKKESFPLTVTSAQKNPTAFYLCASIGRREGNTEAFFGQGTRLTVV.

This clone was detected only a few times. V usage is TRBV29-1 and J usage is TRBJ1-3; D not resolved. CDR3 length: 14 residues. Germline V gene sequence: CDR1 SQVTM, CDR2 ANQGSEA. Trimming left V 1 base short and J 4 bases short, with 11 bases between. This CDR3 reads CSVEGATGGNTIYF. DNA of the CDR3: TGCAGCGTTGAAGGGGCGACGGGGGGAAACACCATATATTTT.

The chain has TRBV10-2 and TRBJ1-2, with D unclear. V lost 2 bases and J 3 bases, leaving 7 bases between the germline ends. The CDR3 has 13 amino acids. The germline V gene has CDR1 WSHSY and CDR2 SAAADI. The CDR3: CASSESGDYGYTF. The CDR3 DNA follows: TGCGCCAGCAGTGAGAGCGGAGACTATGGCTACACCTTC.

This clone was recorded a few times. J is TRBJ2-1 and V is TRBV19; D is uncertain. Trimming left V 7 bases short and J 5 bases short, with 21 bases between. Germline V CDR1 and CDR2: LNHDA, SQIVND (reference sequence). The CDR3 contains 16 residues. In DNA form, the CDR3 reads TGTGCCAGTACGCCCGAAATTGGTGGCGGCAACAATGAGCAGTTCTTC. Amino acids: CASTPEIGGGNNEQFF.

The chain recombines TRBV28 with TRBJ1-1; D is ambiguous. There are 13 residues in the CDR3. CDR1 and CDR2 from the germline V gene are MDHEN and SYDVKM. V lost 3 bases to trimming and J lost 2 bases, with 7 bases between them. CDR3 loop: CASSFNRNTEAFF. The CDR3 DNA is TGTGCCAGCAGTTTTAACAGAAACACTGAAGCTTTCTTT. Using reference TRBV28 and TRBJ1-1 for the parts outside the CDR3, the full variable domain is DVKVTQSSRYLVKRTGEKVFLECVQDMDHENMFWYRQDPGLGLRLIYFSYDVKMKEKGDIPEGYSVSREKKERFSLILESASTNQTSMYLCASSFNRNTEAFFGQGTRLTVV.

The CDR3 bases are TGCGCCAGCAGCTTCGGGGGGCTTGGCACTGAAGCTTTCTTT. Protein product: CASSFGGLGTEAFF. V gene TRBV5-1 combines with J gene TRBJ1-1, with D possibly matching TRBD1 (6 bases). Deletions cut 2 bases from V and 4 bases from J, with 12 bases between. The CDR3 consists of 14 residues. The germline CDR1 and CDR2 sequences are SGHRS and YFSETQ.

This rearrangement joins TRBV5-1 to TRBJ2-5; D gene unclear. Germline V gene data show CDR1 as SGHRS and CDR2 as YFSETQ. This CDR3 has 14 amino acids. The V and J ends lost 0 bases and 5 bases respectively, with 11 bases between them. CDR3 sequence: CASSLGPREETQYF. DNA for the CDR3: TGCGCCAGCAGCTTGGGTCCGCGTGAGGAGACCCAGTACTTC.

In DNA, the CDR3 is TGTGCCAGCCAGACTGGACAGATGAACACTGAAGCTTTCTTT. It is translated as CASQTGQMNTEAFF. The rearrangement links TRBV6-6 to TRBJ1-1, with TRBD1 as a possible D gene (6 bases). The CDR3 length is 14 residues. The germline V and J ends were trimmed by 8 bases and 0 bases, with 13 bases remaining between them. Germline V gene lookup returns CDR1 MNHNY and CDR2 SVGAGI (reference sequence).

This sequence joins TRBV5-1 and TRBJ2-5, with 9 bases lining up with TRBD2. This CDR3 has 15 residues. V shed 6 bases and J 5 bases; nucleotides not matched to a gene: 11. Germline V gene data show CDR1 as SGHRS and CDR2 as YFSETQ. CDR3 protein: CASTSIPGLAETQYF. Here the CDR3 DNA reads TGCGCCAGCACCTCAATTCCGGGACTAGCTGAGACCCAGTACTTC.

This clone showed up just a few times. The V call is TRBV10-2, the J call TRBJ2-2; possible D gene TRBD1, 5 bases. The V end was cut by 8 bases, the J end by 0 bases, with 13 bases between. From germline, CDR1 is WSHSY and CDR2 SAAADI. The CDR3 extends over 15 amino acids. CDR3 nucleotide sequence: TGCGCCAGCGGACACCTGGGTTCGAACACCGGGGAGCTGTTTTTT. It codes for CASGHLGSNTGELFF.

The chain recombines TRBV7-8 with TRBJ2-1; 11 bases map to TRBD2. The ends lost 5 bases at V and 8 bases at J; junction bases unmatched: 11. The CDR3 totals 16 residues. Germline V gene lookup returns CDR1 SGHVS and CDR2 FQNEAQ. In DNA, the CDR3 is TGTGCCAGCAGCCCCCGGCTAGCGGGGGGTATCTATGAGCAGTTCTTC. It encodes CASSPRLAGGIYEQFF.

V is TRBV7-9 and J is TRBJ2-7, with 12 bases identical to TRBD1. Germline CDR1 is SEHNR and CDR2 is FQNEAQ (reference sequence). The CDR3 is 16 residues long. Losses at the gene ends were 5 bases for V and 4 bases for J; bases not matched to a gene: 9. The CDR3 DNA reads TGTGCCAGCAGCCACCGGGACAGGGGGCTTCGGTACGAGCAGTACTTC. Translation: CASSHRDRGLRYEQYF.

This clone was recorded once. The chain employs TRBV9 and TRBJ2-3; 8 bases agree with TRBD2. Looked up from germline, CDR1 is SGDLS and CDR2 is YYNGEE. The V and J ends lost 4 bases and 0 bases, in that order; junction bases with no gene match: 7. The CDR3 consists of 16 residues. CDR3 sequence (DNA): TGTGCCAGCAGCATAGCAACTAGCGGCAGCACAGATACGCAGTATTTT. Protein: CASSIATSGSTDTQYF.